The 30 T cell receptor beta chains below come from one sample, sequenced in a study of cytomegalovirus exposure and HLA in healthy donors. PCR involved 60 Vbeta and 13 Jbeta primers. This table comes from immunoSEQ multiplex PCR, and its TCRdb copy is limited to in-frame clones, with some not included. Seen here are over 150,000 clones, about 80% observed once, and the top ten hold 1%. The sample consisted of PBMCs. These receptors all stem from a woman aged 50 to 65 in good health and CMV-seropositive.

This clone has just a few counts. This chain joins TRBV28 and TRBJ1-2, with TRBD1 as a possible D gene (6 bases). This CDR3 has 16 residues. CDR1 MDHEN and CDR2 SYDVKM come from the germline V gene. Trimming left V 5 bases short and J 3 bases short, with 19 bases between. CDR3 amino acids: CASSPPLGAGDYGYTF. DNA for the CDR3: TGTGCCAGCAGTCCACCCCTGGGGGCGGGGGACTATGGCTACACCTTC.

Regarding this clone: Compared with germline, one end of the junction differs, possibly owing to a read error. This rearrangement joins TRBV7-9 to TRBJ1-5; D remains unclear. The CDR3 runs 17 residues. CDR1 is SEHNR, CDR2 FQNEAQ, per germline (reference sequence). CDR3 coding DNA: TGTTCCAGCAGCCCTGGGAGGCTAGGAGGTGGCAATCAGCCCCAGCATTTT. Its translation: CSSSPGRLGGGNQPQHF.

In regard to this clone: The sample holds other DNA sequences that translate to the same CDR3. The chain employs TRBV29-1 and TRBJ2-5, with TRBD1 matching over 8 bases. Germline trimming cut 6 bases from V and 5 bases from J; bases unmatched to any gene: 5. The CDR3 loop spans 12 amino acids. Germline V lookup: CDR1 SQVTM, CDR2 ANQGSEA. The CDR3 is CSVRQGQETQYF. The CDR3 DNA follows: TGCAGCGTCCGACAGGGGCAGGAGACCCAGTACTTC.

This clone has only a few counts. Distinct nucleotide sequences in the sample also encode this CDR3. In nucleotides, the CDR3 is TGTGCCAGCAGCCCGGCCTACGAGCAGTACTTC. Translated, it gives CASSPAYEQYF. The chain has TRBV7-2 and TRBJ2-7; D remains ambiguous. The CDR3 has 11 amino acids. Germline-derived CDR1 and CDR2 are SGHTA and FQGNSA. V was shortened by 5 bases and J by 2 bases, with 4 bases between the two germline ends. The full variable domain, in which reference TRBV7-2 and TRBJ2-7 provide the parts outside the CDR3, is GAGVSQSPSNKVTEKGKDVELRCDPISGHTALYWYRQSLGQGLEFLIYFQGNSAPDKSGLPSDRFSAERTGGSVSTLTIQRTQQEDSAVYLCASSPAYEQYFGPGTRLTVT.

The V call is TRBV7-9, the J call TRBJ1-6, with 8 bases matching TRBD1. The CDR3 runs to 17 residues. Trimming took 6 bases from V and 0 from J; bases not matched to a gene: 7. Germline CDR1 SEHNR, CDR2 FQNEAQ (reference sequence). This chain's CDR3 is CASRPQGGSSYNSPLHF. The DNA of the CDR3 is TGTGCCAGCAGACCACAGGGGGGGAGCTCCTATAATTCACCCCTCCACTTT.

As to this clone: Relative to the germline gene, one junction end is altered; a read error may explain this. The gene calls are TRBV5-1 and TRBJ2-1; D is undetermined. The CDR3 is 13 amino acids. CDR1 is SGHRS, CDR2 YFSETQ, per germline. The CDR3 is CASSLANYNEQFF. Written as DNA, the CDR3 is TGCGCCAGCAGTTTGGCAAACTACAATGAGCAGTTCTTC.

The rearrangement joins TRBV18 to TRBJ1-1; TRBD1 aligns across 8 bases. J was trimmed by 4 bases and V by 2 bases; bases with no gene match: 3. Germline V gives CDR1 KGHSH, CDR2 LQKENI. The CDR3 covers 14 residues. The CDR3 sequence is CASSPRQGFTEAFF. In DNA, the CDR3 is TGTGCCAGCTCACCAAGACAGGGGTTCACTGAAGCTTTCTTT.

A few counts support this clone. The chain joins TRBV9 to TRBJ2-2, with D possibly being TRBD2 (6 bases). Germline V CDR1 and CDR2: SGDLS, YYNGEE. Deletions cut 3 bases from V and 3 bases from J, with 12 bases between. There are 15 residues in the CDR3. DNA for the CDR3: TGTGCCAGCAGCGCCCGTCAGCGGGACACCGGGGAGCTGTTTTTT. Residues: CASSARQRDTGELFF.

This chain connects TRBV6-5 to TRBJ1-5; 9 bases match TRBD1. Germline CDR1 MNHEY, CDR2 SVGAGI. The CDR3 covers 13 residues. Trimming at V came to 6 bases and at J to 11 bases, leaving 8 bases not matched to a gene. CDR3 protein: CASRTGGGMTQHF. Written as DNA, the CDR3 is TGTGCCAGCAGGACAGGGGGAGGGATGACCCAGCATTTT.

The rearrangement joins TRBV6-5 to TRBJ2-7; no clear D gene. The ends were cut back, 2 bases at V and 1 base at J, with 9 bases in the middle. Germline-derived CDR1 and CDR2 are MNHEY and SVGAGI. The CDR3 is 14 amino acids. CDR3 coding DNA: TGTGCCAGCAGTTACAATTTGCGGTCCTACGAGCAGTACTTC. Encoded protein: CASSYNLRSYEQYF.

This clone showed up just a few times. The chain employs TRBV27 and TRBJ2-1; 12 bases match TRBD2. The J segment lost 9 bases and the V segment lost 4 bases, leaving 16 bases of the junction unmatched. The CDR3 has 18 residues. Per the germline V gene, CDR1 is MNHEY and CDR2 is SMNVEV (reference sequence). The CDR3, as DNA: TGTGCCAGCAGTTCCACCTCGACTAGCGGGGGTGTTGTGGGTGAGCAGTTCTTC. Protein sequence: CASSSTSTSGGVVGEQFF.

CDR3 DNA sequence: TGTGCCAGCTCACCACCGGGGAGTAACTATGGCTACACCTTC. Residues: CASSPPGSNYGYTF. The chain has TRBV18 and TRBJ1-2; no firm D call. Trimming took 0 bases from V and 1 from J, leaving 6 bases between them. Germline V lookup: CDR1 KGHSH, CDR2 LQKENI. The length of the CDR3 is 14 residues.

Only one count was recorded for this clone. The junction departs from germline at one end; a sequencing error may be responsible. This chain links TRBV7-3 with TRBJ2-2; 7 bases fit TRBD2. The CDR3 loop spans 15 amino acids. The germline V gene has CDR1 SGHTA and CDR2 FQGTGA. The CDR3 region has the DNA TGTGCCAGCAGCTTATGGCGGGAGAACCCCGGGGAGCTGTTTTTT. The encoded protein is CASSLWRENPGELFF.

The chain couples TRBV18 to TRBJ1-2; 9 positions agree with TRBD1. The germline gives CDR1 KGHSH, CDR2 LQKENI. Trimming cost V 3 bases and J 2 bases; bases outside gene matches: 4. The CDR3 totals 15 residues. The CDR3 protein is CASSPGQGANYGYTF. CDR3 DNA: TGTGCCAGCTCACCGGGACAGGGTGCAAACTATGGCTACACCTTC. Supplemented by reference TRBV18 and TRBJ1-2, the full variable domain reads NAGVMQNPRHLVRRRGQEARLRCSPMKGHSHVYWYRQLPEEGLKFMVYLQKENIIDESGMPKERFSAEFPKEGPSILRIQQVVRGDSAAYFCASSPGQGANYGYTFGSGTRLTVV.

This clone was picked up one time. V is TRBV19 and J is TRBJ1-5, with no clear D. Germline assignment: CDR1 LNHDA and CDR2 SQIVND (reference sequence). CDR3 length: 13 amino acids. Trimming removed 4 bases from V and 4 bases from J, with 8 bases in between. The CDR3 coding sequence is TGTGCCAGTAGTAAGTCAGCGAATCAGCCCCAGCATTTT. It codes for CASSKSANQPQHF.

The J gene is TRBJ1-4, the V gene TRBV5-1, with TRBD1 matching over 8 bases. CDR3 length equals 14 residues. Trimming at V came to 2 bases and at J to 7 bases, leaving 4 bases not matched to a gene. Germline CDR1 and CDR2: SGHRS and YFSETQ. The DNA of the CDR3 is TGCGCCAGCAGCTTCGGACAGGGTAGTGAAAAACTGTTTTTT. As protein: CASSFGQGSEKLFF.

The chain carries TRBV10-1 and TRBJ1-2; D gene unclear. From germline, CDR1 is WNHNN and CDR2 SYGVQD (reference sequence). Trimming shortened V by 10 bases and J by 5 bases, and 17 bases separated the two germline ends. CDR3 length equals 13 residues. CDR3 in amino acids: CATPEGGIYGYTF. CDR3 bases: TGCGCCACCCCGGAGGGCGGAATATATGGCTACACCTTC.

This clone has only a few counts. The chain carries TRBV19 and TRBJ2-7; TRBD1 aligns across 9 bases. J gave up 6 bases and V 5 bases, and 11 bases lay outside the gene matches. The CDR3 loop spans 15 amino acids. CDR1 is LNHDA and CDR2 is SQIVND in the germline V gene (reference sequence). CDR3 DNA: TGTGCCAGTAGTTTACCGGGACAGGGAGGCCCCGAGCAGTACTTC. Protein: CASSLPGQGGPEQYF.

The CDR3: CASRADREGEKLFF. The CDR3 DNA sequence: TGCGCCAGCAGGGCGGACAGGGAAGGCGAAAAACTGTTTTTT. The genes are TRBV5-1 and TRBJ1-4, with TRBD1 identical over 8 bases. Germline trimming cut 5 bases from V and 8 bases from J; bases unmatched to any gene: 8. The germline V gene has CDR1 SGHRS and CDR2 YFSETQ. This CDR3 spans 14 amino acids.

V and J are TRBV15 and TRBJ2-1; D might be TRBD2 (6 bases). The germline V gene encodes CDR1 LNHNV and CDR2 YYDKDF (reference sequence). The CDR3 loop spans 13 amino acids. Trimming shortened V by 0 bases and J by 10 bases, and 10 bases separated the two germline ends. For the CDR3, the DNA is TGTGCCACCAGCAGAGAGTCGGGAGTAGAGCAGTTCTTC. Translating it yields CATSRESGVEQFF.

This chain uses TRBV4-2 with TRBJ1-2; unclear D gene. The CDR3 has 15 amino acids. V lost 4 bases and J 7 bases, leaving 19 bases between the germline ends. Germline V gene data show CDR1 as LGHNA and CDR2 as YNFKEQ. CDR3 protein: CASSPARAGEGGYTF. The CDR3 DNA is TGTGCCAGCAGCCCCGCGCGGGCGGGTGAGGGTGGCTACACCTTC.

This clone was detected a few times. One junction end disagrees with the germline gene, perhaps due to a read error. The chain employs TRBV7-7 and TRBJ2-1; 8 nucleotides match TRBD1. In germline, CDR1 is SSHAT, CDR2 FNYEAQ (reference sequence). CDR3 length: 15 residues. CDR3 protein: CASSLGQGGNNEQFF. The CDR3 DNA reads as TGTGCTAGCAGCTTAGGACAGGGTGGGAACAATGAGCAGTTCTTC.

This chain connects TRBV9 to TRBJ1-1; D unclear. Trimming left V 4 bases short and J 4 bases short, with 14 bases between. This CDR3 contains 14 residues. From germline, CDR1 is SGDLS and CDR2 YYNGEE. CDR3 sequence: CASSPRGGGTEAFF. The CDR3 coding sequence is TGTGCCAGCAGCCCCCGGGGAGGCGGCACTGAAGCTTTCTTT.

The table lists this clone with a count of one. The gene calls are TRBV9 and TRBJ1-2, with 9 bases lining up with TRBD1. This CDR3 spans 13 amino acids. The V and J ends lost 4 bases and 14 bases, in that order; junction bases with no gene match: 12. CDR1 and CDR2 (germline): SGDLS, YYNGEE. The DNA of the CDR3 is TGTGCCAGCAGCAGGACAGGGGCTCCCCCCTTGACCTTC. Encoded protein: CASSRTGAPPLTF.

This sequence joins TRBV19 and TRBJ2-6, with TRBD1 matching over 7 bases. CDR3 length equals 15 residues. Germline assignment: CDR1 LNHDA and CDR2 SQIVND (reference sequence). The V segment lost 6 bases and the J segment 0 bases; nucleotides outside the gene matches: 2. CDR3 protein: CASRRQGSGANVLTF. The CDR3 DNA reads TGTGCCAGTAGACGACAGGGCTCTGGGGCCAACGTCCTGACTTTC. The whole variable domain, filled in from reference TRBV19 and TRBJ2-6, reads DGGITQSPKYLFRKEGQNVTLSCEQNLNHDAMYWYRQDPGQGLRLIYYSQIVNDFQKGDIAEGYSVSREKKESFPLTVTSAQKNPTAFYLCASRRQGSGANVLTFGAGSRLTVL.

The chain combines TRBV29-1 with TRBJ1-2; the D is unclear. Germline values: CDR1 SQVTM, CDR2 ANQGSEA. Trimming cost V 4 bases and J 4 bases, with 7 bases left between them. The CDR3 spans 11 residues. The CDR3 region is CSVATSYGYTF. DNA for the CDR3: TGCAGCGTTGCCACGAGCTATGGCTACACCTTC.

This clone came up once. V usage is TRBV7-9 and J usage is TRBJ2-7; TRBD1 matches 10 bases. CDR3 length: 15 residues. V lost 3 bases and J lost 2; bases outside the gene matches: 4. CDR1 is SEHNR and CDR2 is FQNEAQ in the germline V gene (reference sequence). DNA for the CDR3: TGTGCCAGCAGCTTCGGACAGGGGGTACCCTACGAGCAGTACTTC. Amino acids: CASSFGQGVPYEQYF.

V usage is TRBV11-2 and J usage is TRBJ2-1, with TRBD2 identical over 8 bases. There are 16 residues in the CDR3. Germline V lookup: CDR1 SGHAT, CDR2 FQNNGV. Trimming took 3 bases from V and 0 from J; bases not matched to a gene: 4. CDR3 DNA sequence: TGTGCCAGCAGCTTTCGACTAGCGCGCTCCTACAATGAGCAGTTCTTC. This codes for CASSFRLARSYNEQFF.

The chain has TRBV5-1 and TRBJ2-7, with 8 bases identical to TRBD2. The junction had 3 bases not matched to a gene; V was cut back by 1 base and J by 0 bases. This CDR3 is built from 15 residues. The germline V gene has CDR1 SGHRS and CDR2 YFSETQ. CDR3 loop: CASSLSGGLSYEQYF. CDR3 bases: TGCGCCAGCAGCTTGAGCGGGGGACTCTCCTACGAGCAGTACTTC.

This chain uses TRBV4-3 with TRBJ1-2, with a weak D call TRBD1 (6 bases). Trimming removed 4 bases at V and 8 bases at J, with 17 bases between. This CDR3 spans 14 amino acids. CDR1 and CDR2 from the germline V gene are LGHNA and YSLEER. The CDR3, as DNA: TGCGCCAGCAGCCTCCATTCAGGGGCTTGGGGCTACACCTTC. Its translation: CASSLHSGAWGYTF.